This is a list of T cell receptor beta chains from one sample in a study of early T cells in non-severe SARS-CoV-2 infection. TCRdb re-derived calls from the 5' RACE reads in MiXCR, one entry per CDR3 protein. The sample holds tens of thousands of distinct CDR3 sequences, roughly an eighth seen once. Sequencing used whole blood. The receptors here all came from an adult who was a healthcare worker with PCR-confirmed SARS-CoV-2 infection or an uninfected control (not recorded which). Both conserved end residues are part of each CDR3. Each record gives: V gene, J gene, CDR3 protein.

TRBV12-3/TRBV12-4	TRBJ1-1	CASSLMVGTEAFF
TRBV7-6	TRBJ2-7	CASNPGGSLYEQYF
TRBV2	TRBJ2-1	CASRGGLNEQFF
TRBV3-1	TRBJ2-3	CASSSWDSNTDTQYF
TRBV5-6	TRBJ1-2	CASRRTVRFYGYTF
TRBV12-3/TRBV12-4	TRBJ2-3	CASSTRTGGPDTQYF
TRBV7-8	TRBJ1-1	CASSLTGLNTEAFF
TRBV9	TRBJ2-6	CASSTHYVGGPGANVLTF
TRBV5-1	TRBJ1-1	CASRTDSVYTEAFF
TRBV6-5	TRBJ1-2	CASSAQNYGYTF
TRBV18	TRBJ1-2	CASSPPIGQGYYGYTF